This T cell receptor beta chain was documented in a study of shared clonotypes between healthy human individuals. The study, taken as a whole, reports: Researchers found naive subsets generally carried larger estimated richness than memory subsets. In contrast to clonotypes shared by all four donors, non-shared clonotypes had lower generation probabilities. Only blood was sampled; tissue repertoires likely differ.

To note about this clone: Its antigen is not known.

The assay was carried out at the deep level. Some clones are missing from TCRdb's copy, which holds only in-frame ones; the method was immunoSEQ multiplex PCR. This table has roughly 2,300,000 clones, about 90% appearing once. Looked up from germline, CDR1 is SQVTM and CDR2 is ANQGSEA. There are 13 residues in the CDR3. The sequencing input was naive CD4+ T cells from PBMCs. Documented subset: CD45RA+ positively selected. This clonotype was sampled from a man between 18 and 29 years old in good health. Some clones in this sample may be carry-over from other donors' samples. The rearrangement uses TRBV29-1 and TRBJ2-5, with D possibly called TRBD1 or TRBD2 (5 bases each). TRBJ2-7 matches the DNA end more closely, so the J call is doubtful. For the CDR3, the DNA is TGCAGCGCCAGCCGGGACGCAGCCTACGAGCAGTACTTC. Its protein is CSASRDAAYEQYF.